This record concerns one T cell receptor beta chain sequence. The antigen remains unidentified. Generated by immunoSEQ multiplex PCR, the TCRdb table keeps only in-frame clones and is missing some. The sample lists under 1,900,000 clones; around 98.5% were seen once. These data belong to a study of shared clonotypes between healthy human individuals. Study context: CD4 naive and memory got three plates each, CD8 naive two, CD8 memory one.

The CDR3 consists of 15 residues. Germline V CDR1 and CDR2: MDHEN, SYDVKM. The V gene lost 0 bases and the J gene lost 2 bases, with 8 bases spanning the gap. Findings and caveats of the study: Among non-shared clonotypes, generation probabilities were lower than among those shared by all four donors.

This sequence joins TRBV28 and TRBJ1-3; D gene ambiguous. Sequencing used naive CD4+ T cells sorted from blood. The sample's subset: CD45RA+ positively selected. This clonotype originated in a man aged 30 to 39 in good health. The CDR3 sequence: CASSLWADAGNTIYF. CDR3 bases: TGTGCCAGCAGTTTATGGGCAGATGCTGGAAACACCATATATTTT.